Given below is one T cell receptor beta chain in context. The data were obtained in a study of control samples from healthy donors and cancer patients. Data came from immunoSEQ multiplex PCR; TCRdb stores just in-frame clones and leaves some out. The sample includes under 450,000 clones, 80% to 95% seen only once; the top ten take around 6.4%. The TCR was taken from a man in his forties with head and neck cancer. The sequenced sample consisted of PBMCs.

CDR3 coding DNA: TGCGCCAGCAGCTACCAGGGAGGTAAGAGCACTGAAGCTTTCTTT. Encoded protein: CASSYQGGKSTEAFF. The genes are TRBV5-1 and TRBJ1-1; possible D gene TRBD1, 5 bases. The CDR3 is 15 residues long. From germline, CDR1 is SGHRS and CDR2 YFSETQ. V was trimmed by 3 bases and J by 4 bases, leaving 16 bases between them.